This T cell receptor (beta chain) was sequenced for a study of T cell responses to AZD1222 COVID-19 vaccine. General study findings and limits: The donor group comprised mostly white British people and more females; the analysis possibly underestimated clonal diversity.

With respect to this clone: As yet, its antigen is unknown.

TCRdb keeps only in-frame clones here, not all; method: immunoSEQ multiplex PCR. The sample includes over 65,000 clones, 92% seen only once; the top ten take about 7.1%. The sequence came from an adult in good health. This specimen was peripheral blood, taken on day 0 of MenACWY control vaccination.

For the CDR3, the DNA is TGTGCCAGCAGGAGAGCGGGAGTTAGTTACAATGAGCAGTTCTTC. As protein: CASRRAGVSYNEQFF. V gene TRBV6-5 combines with J gene TRBJ2-1; 8 nucleotides match TRBD2. V lost 6 bases to trimming and J lost 4 bases; unmatched junction nucleotides: 8. The CDR3 totals 15 residues. Germline CDR1 is MNHEY and CDR2 is SVGAGI.